This T cell receptor (beta chain) is from a study of CD8 T cells in ankylosing spondylitis. Study-wide findings and caveats: Clones linked to disease were reported to show significant enrichment in matched ankylosing spondylitis synovial fluid.

Quantitative molecular-barcoded 5'-RACE generated the TCR beta libraries. TCRdb redid the calling of the 5' RACE reads with MiXCR, one entry per CDR3 protein. The table has 150,000 to 200,000 distinct CDR3 sequences, roughly 18% seen once; the top ten hold more than 3.5%. CDR3 length: 11 residues. Between the trimmed V and J ends, which lost 4 bases and 8 bases, there was a span of 8 bases. Germline V lookup: CDR1 MNHEY, CDR2 SVGAGI. In this sample, this clonotype turned up many times. Antigen unknown. The sample was blood, either unsorted or a sorted T cell fraction (not recorded which). This TCR was sampled from a male donor under 35 with ankylosing spondylitis or in good health (not recorded which). The chain has TRBV6-5 and TRBJ2-5; a weak D match, TRBD2 (5 bases). The CDR3 bases are TGTGCCAGCAGTTCCGGGATTACCCAGTACTTC. Its translation is CASSSGITQYF.